Listed here are 10 T cell receptor beta chains from one sample, sequenced in a study of T cells in localized non-small cell lung cancer. TCRdb's table, derived via immunoSEQ multiplex PCR, lists solely in-frame clones and lacks some. The data contain 15,000 to 20,000 clones, around 80% of them seen just once; the ten biggest clones take up about 31%. Source: peripheral blood, taken before any cancer treatment. These receptors came from a male donor older than 55 with stage I lung adenocarcinoma.

The chain carries TRBV6-6 and TRBJ2-3; 14 nucleotides line up with TRBD2. The CDR3 consists of 15 residues. The J segment lost 4 bases and the V segment lost 5 bases, leaving 2 bases of the junction unmatched. The germline gives CDR1 MNHNY, CDR2 SVGAGI (reference sequence). The CDR3 is CASSPTSGGADTQYF. The DNA of the CDR3 is TGTGCCAGCAGTCCGACTAGCGGGGGGGCAGATACGCAGTATTTT.

Only a few counts were recorded for this clone. This sequence joins TRBV6-1 and TRBJ2-5, with a tentative D call TRBD2 (6 bases). V was pared by 3 bases and J by 5 bases, with 13 bases between. Germline CDR1 and CDR2: MNHNS and SASEGT. The CDR3 consists of 14 residues. CDR3: CASSDGGSDETQYF. The CDR3 DNA sequence: TGTGCCAGCAGTGATGGGGGGTCGGACGAGACCCAGTACTTC.

This clone has a single count. The J gene is TRBJ2-6, the V gene TRBV7-9, with TRBD1 identical over 12 bases. Trimming removed 5 bases from V and 3 bases from J; junction bases left unmatched: 8. Per germline, CDR1 SEHNR and CDR2 FQNEAQ (reference sequence). This CDR3 contains 18 residues. DNA of the CDR3: TGTGCCAGCAGCCACCGGGACAGGGGGCATTTTGGGGCCAACGTCCTGACTTTC. Its protein product is CASSHRDRGHFGANVLTF.

The rearrangement uses TRBV28 and TRBJ2-4; 9 bases align to TRBD1. Germline V gene sequence: CDR1 MDHEN, CDR2 SYDVKM. J was trimmed by 2 bases and V by 3 bases; bases with no gene match: 5. This CDR3 spans 16 amino acids. Here the CDR3 reads CASSLRQGGPKNIQYF. The DNA for the CDR3 is TGTGCCAGCAGTTTGCGACAGGGGGGACCCAAAAACATTCAGTACTTC.

The chain couples TRBV18 to TRBJ1-4; D gene ambiguous. Trimming took 3 bases from V and 8 from J, leaving 16 bases between them. Germline V gene sequence: CDR1 KGHSH, CDR2 LQKENI. This CDR3 is 15 amino acids long. CDR3 bases: TGTGCCAGCTCACCTATAATGACCCAAGAAGAAAAACTGTTTTTT. Translating gives CASSPIMTQEEKLFF.

The rearrangement links TRBV30 to TRBJ1-2, with D possibly TRBD1 on 5 matching bases. Germline values: CDR1 GTSNPN, CDR2 SVGIG (reference sequence). Trimming shortened V by 3 bases and J by 2 bases, and 19 bases separated the two germline ends. The CDR3 runs 16 residues. CDR3 sequence: CAWRALGNRRNYGYTF. CDR3 DNA sequence: TGTGCCTGGAGAGCTCTAGGGAACAGGCGGAACTATGGCTACACCTTC. The full variable domain, its missing parts supplied by reference TRBV30 and TRBJ1-2, is SQTIHQWPATLVQPVGSPLSLECTVEGTSNPNLYWYRQAAGRGLQLLFYSVGIGQISSEVPQNLSASRPQDRQFILSSKKLLLSDSGFYLCAWRALGNRRNYGYTFGSGTRLTVV.

The J gene is TRBJ1-4, the V gene TRBV6-5, with no clear D. The germline gives CDR1 MNHEY, CDR2 SVGAGI. V lost 8 bases and J 4 bases, leaving 11 bases between the germline ends. This CDR3 comprises 13 residues. The CDR3 here is CASRPGLNEKLFF. CDR3 coding DNA: TGTGCCAGCCGTCCCGGGCTTAATGAAAAACTGTTTTTT.

The V gene is TRBV5-6, the J gene TRBJ2-3, with unresolved D. V was trimmed by 4 bases and J by 0 bases, leaving 12 bases between them. The CDR3 covers 15 residues. Germline V gene lookup returns CDR1 SGHDT and CDR2 YYEEEE. CDR3 in amino acids: CASSPVRTSTDTQYF. The CDR3 nucleotides are TGTGCCAGCAGCCCCGTGAGAACTAGCACAGATACGCAGTATTTT. Full variable domain (outside the CDR3, taken from reference TRBV5-6 and TRBJ2-3): DAGVTQSPTHLIKTRGQQVTLRCSPKSGHDTVSWYQQALGQGPQFIFQYYEEEERQRGNFPDRFSGHQFPNYSSELNVNALLLGDSALYLCASSPVRTSTDTQYFGPGTRLTVL.

The rearrangement links TRBV2 to TRBJ2-7; TRBD2 aligns across 13 bases. In germline, CDR1 is SNHLY, CDR2 FYNNEI. The CDR3 is 20 amino acids. After removal of 5 bases from V and 0 bases from J, the junction contained 16 bases not matched to a gene. This chain's CDR3 is CASSPRTSGRGGRDSYEQYF. CDR3 DNA sequence: TGTGCCAGCAGTCCCCGGACTAGCGGGAGAGGGGGTAGGGACTCCTACGAGCAGTACTTC. The full variable domain, in which reference TRBV2 and TRBJ2-7 provide the parts outside the CDR3, is EPEVTQTPSHQVTQMGQEVILRCVPISNHLYFYWYRQILGQKVEFLVSFYNNEISEKSEIFDDQFSVERPDGSNFTLKIRSTKLEDSAMYFCASSPRTSGRGGRDSYEQYFGPGTRLTVT.

This rearrangement joins TRBV6-1 to TRBJ1-2, with D unclear. The V end was cut by 7 bases, the J end by 3 bases, with 12 bases between. Germline-derived CDR1 and CDR2 are MNHNS and SASEGT. The CDR3 is 13 residues long. CDR3 DNA sequence: TGTGCCAGCACCGGGAGGTTAGACTATGGCTACACCTTC. Protein: CASTGRLDYGYTF.